This T cell receptor beta chain was captured in a study of T cells in Graves' hyperthyroidism and ophthalmopathy. V shed 3 bases and J shed 4 bases, with 15 bases lying between them. Germline CDR1 is LNHDA and CDR2 is SQIVND (reference sequence). The CDR3 has 16 amino acids. It was RNA transcripts that yielded the amplified TCR beta CDR3 regions. An initial round of RT-PCR targeting the TCR CDR3 relied on the HTBI primer set. TCRdb itself ran the multiplex PCR reads through MiXCR, one entry per CDR3 protein. Of around 560,000 distinct CDR3 sequences listed, 16% are singletons. The receptor was derived from a woman aged 18-29 years with Graves' hyperthyroidism. V usage is TRBV19 and J usage is TRBJ2-2; D uncertain. Sequenced sample: blood. The CDR3 spells CASSIGTRPTTGELFF. DNA of the CDR3: TGTGCCAGTAGTATTGGCACTCGACCTACCACCGGGGAGCTGTTTTTT.